This T cell receptor beta chain comes out of a study of shared clonotypes between healthy human individuals. Study as a whole: The study used three CD4 naive, three CD4 memory, two CD8 naive and one CD8 memory plate per donor.

Researchers partitioned CD4+ cells into CD45RA+ naive and CD45RA-negative memory subsets. Assay used: immunoSEQ multiplex PCR; TCRdb lists only in-frame clones, some missing. The data contain about 2.3 million clones, roughly 93% of them seen just once; the ten biggest clones take up under 0.45%. Sequences were obtained from naive CD4+ T cells from PBMCs. As for subset: CD45RA+ positively selected. This clonotype was sampled from a young man in good health. Some clones in this sample may be carry-over from other donors' samples.

CDR3 region: CASSSGQENQPQHF. The CDR3 DNA follows: TGTGCCAGCAGCTCGGGACAGGAGAATCAGCCCCAGCATTTT. The chain couples TRBV9 to TRBJ1-5; 8 bases align to TRBD1. Germline V gives CDR1 SGDLS, CDR2 YYNGEE. The CDR3 spans 14 residues. The ends lost 4 bases at V and 4 bases at J; junction bases unmatched: 4.